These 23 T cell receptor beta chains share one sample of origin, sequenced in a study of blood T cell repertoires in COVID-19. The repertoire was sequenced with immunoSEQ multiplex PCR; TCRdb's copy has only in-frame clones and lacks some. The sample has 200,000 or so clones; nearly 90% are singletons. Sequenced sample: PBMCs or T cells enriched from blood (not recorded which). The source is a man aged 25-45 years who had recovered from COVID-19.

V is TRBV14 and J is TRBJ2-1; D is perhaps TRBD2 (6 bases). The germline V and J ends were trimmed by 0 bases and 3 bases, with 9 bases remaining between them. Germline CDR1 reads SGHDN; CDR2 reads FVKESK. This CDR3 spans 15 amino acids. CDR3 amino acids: CASSQDGDFYNEQFF. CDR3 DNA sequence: TGTGCCAGCAGCCAAGATGGGGACTTCTACAATGAGCAGTTCTTC.

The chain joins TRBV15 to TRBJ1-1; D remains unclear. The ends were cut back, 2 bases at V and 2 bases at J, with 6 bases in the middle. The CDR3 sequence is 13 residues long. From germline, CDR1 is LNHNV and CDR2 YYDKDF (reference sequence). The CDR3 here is CATSRLLNTEAFF. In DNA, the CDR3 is TGTGCCACCAGCAGACTTCTTAACACTGAAGCTTTCTTT.

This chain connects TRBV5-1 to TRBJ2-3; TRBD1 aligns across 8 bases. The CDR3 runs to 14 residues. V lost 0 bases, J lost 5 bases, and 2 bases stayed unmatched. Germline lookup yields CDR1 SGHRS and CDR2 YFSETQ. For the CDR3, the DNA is TGCGCCAGCAGCTTGGGACAGGGGTTAGATACGCAGTATTTT. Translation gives CASSLGQGLDTQYF.

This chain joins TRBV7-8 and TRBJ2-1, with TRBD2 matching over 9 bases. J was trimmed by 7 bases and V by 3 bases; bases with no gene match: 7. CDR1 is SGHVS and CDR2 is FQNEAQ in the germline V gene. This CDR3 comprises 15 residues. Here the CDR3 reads CASSFSGRGVNEQFF. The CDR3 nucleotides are TGTGCCAGCAGCTTTAGCGGGAGAGGTGTAAATGAGCAGTTCTTC.

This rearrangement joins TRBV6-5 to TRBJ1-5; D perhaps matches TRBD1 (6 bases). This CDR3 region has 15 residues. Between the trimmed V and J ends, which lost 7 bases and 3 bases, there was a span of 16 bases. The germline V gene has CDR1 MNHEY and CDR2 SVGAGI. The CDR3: CASITGQGFNQPQHF. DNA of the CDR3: TGTGCCAGCATTACGGGCCAGGGGTTCAATCAGCCCCAGCATTTT.

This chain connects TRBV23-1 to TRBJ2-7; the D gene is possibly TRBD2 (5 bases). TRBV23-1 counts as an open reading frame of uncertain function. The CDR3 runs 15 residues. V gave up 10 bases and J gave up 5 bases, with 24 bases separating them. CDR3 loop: CATRPRGRVPHEQYF. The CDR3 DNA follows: TGCGCCACCAGGCCCCGGGGTAGGGTACCCCACGAGCAGTACTTC.

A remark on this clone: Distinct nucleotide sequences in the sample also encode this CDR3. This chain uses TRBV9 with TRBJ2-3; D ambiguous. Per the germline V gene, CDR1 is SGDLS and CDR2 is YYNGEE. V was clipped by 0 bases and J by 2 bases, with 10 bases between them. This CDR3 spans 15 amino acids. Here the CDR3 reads CASSVGGRVTDTQYF. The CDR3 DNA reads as TGTGCCAGCAGCGTAGGAGGCCGGGTCACAGATACGCAGTATTTT. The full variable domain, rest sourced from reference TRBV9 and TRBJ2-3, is DSGVTQTPKHLITATGQRVTLRCSPRSGDLSVYWYQQSLDQGLQFLIQYYNGEERAKGNILERFSAQQFPDLHSELNLSSLELGDSALYFCASSVGGRVTDTQYFGPGTRLTVL.

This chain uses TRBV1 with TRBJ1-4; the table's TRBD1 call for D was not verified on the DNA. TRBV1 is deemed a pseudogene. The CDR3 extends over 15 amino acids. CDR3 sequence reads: CTSSQGQGVYEKLFF. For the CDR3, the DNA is TGCACCAGCAGCCAAGGACAGGGGGTATATGAAAAACTGTTTTTT.

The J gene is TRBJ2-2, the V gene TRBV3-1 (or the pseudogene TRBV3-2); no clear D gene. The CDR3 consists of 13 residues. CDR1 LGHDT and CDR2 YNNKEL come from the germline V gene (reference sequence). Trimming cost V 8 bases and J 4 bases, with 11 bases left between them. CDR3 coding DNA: TGTGCCAGCCTGAAGCGAACCACCGGGGAGCTGTTTTTT. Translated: CASLKRTTGELFF.

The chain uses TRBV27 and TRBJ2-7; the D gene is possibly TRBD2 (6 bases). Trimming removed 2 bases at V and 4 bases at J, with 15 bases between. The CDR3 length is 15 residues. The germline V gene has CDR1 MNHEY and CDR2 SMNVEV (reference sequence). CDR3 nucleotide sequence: TGTGCCAGCAGTTTAAAGGGTGGGGGGAATTACGAGCAGTACTTC. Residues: CASSLKGGGNYEQYF.

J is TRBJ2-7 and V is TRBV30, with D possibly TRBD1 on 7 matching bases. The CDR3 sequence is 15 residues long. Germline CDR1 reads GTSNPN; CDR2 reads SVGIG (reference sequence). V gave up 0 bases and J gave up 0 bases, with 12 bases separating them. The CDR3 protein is CAWSVRGASSYEQYF. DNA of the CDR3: TGTGCCTGGAGTGTCAGGGGGGCGAGCTCCTACGAGCAGTACTTC.

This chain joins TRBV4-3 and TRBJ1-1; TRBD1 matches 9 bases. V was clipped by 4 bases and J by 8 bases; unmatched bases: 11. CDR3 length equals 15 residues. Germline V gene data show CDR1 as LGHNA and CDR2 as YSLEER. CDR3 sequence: CASSREWTGDAEAFF. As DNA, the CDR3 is TGCGCCAGCAGCCGGGAATGGACAGGGGATGCCGAAGCTTTCTTT.

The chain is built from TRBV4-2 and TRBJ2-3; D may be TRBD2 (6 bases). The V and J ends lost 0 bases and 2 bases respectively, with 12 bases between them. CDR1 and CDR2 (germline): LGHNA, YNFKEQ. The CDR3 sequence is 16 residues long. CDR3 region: CASSQDPGLDTDTQYF. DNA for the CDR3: TGTGCCAGCAGCCAAGATCCGGGACTCGACACAGATACGCAGTATTTT.

CDR3 DNA: TGTGCCATCAGTGAGTCCCGGACAGGCAATGAAAAACTGTTTTTT. It encodes CAISESRTGNEKLFF. This chain joins TRBV10-3 and TRBJ1-4; TRBD1 aligns across 7 bases. Germline V lookup: CDR1 ENHRY, CDR2 SYGVKD. Trimming took 0 bases from V and 5 from J; bases not matched to a gene: 3. CDR3 length equals 15 residues.

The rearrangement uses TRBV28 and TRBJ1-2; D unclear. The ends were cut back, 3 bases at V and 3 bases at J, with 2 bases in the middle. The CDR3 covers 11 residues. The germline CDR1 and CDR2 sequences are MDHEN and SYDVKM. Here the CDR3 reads CASSFYYGYTF. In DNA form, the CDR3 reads TGTGCCAGCAGTTTCTACTATGGCTACACCTTC.

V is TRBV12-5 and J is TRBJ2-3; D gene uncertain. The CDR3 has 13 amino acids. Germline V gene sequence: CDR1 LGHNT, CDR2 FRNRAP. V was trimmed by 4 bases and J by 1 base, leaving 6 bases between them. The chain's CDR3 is CASGSPGTDTQYF. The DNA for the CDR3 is TGTGCTAGTGGTTCCCCCGGCACAGATACGCAGTATTTT.

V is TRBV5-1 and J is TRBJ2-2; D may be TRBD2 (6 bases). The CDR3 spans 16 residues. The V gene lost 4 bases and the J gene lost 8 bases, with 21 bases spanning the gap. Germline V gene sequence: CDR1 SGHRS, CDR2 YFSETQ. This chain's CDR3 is CASSRNRDGSGGELFF. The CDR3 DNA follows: TGCGCCAGCAGCAGAAACCGGGACGGGAGTGGAGGGGAGCTGTTTTTT.

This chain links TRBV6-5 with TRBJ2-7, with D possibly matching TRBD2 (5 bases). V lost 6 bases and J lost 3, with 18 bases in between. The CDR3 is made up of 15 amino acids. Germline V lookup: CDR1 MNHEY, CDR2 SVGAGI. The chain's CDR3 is CASSYSALRVYEQYF. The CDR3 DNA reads TGTGCCAGCAGCTACAGTGCCCTGAGGGTCTACGAGCAGTACTTC.

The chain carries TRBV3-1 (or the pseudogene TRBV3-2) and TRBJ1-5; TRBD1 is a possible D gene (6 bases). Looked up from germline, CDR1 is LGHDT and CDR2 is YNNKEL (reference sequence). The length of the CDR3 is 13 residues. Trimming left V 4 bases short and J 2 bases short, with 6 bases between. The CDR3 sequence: CASSPGGNQPQHF. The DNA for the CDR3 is TGTGCCAGCAGCCCAGGGGGCAATCAGCCCCAGCATTTT.

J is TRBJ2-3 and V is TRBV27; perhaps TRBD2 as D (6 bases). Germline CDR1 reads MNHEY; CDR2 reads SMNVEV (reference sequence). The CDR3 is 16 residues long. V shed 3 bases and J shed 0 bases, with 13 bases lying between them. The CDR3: CASSFMGGISTDTQYF. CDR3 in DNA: TGTGCCAGCAGTTTCATGGGCGGGATTAGCACAGATACGCAGTATTTT.

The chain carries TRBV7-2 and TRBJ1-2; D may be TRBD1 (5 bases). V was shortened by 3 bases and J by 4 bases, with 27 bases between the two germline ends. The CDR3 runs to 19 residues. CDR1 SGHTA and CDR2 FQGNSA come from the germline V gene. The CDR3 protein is CASSLGGGRRRSPTYGYTF. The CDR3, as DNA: TGTGCCAGCAGCTTGGGGGGGGGACGCCGAAGATCCCCTACCTATGGCTACACCTTC.

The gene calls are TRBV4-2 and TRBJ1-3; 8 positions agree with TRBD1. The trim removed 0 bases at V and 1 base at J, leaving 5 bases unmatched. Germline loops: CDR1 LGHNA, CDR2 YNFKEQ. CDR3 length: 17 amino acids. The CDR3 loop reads CASSQEGQATSGNTIYF. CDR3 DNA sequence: TGTGCCAGCAGCCAAGAGGGACAGGCCACGTCTGGAAACACCATATATTTT.

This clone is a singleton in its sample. Written as DNA, the CDR3 is TGCGCCAGCAGGGCGGGAGCGGCCAACACTGAAGCTTTCTTT. It is translated as CASRAGAANTEAFF. V is TRBV4-3 and J is TRBJ1-1; D not certain. This CDR3 has 14 amino acids. CDR1 and CDR2 (germline): LGHNA, YSLEER. V gave up 6 bases and J gave up 2 bases, with 13 bases separating them.